Below are 20 T cell receptor beta chains sequenced from a single sample in a study of CD8+ T cells in alopecia areata. cDNA prepared by RNA extraction and subsequent reverse transcription served as the template for sequencing. The table came from immunoSEQ multiplex PCR; TCRdb's copy has only in-frame clones and leaves some out. This sample carries some 150,000 clones, roughly 54% of them seen once, and the ten largest clones take about 15%. Noted treatment: oral pan-JAK inhibitor, 5-10 mg twice daily. This specimen was CD8+ T cells sorted from blood, taken at week 4, from a patient treated with tofacitinib. All receptors derive from a human donor with alopecia areata.

This chain joins TRBV7-8 and TRBJ2-7; TRBD1 aligns across 9 bases. This CDR3 has 14 residues. Losses at the gene ends were 5 bases for V and 2 bases for J; bases not matched to a gene: 4. Germline CDR1 reads SGHVS; CDR2 reads FQNEAQ. CDR3 sequence reads: CASSTYRGPYEQYF. The CDR3 DNA reads as TGTGCCAGCAGCACCTACAGGGGGCCCTACGAGCAGTACTTC.

This clone appeared a few times. The chain links TRBV13 to TRBJ1-1; 8 bases are a match to TRBD1. V shed 2 bases and J 1 base; nucleotides not matched to a gene: 3. Germline V gene sequence: CDR1 PRHDT, CDR2 FYEKMQ (reference sequence). This CDR3 contains 15 residues. The CDR3, as DNA: TGTGCCAGCAGCTTACCAGGACAGGGGAACACTGAAGCTTTCTTT. As protein: CASSLPGQGNTEAFF. The whole variable domain, remainder taken from reference TRBV13 and TRBJ1-1, is AAGVIQSPRHLIKEKRETATLKCYPIPRHDTVYWYQQGPGQDPQFLISFYEKMQSDKGSIPDRFSAQQFSDYHSELNMSSLELGDSALYFCASSLPGQGNTEAFFGQGTRLTVV.

The CDR3 spells CAWSVASPSYNSPLHF. Written as DNA, the CDR3 is TGTGCCTGGAGTGTAGCCTCACCGTCCTATAATTCACCCCTCCACTTT. This chain links TRBV30 with TRBJ1-6, with D hard to call. This CDR3 has 16 amino acids. V gave up 0 bases and J gave up 1 base, with 10 bases separating them. The germline V gene encodes CDR1 GTSNPN and CDR2 SVGIG (reference sequence). Using reference TRBV30 and TRBJ1-6 for the parts outside the CDR3, the full variable domain is SQTIHQWPATLVQPVGSPLSLECTVEGTSNPNLYWYRQAAGRGLQLLFYSVGIGQISSEVPQNLSASRPQDRQFILSSKKLLLSDSGFYLCAWSVASPSYNSPLHFGNGTRLTVT.

This clone has only a few counts. V and J are TRBV5-1 and TRBJ2-7, with TRBD2 as a possible D gene (5 bases). The CDR3 length is 14 residues. Trimming left V 6 bases short and J 3 bases short, with 16 bases between. From germline, CDR1 is SGHRS and CDR2 YFSETQ. CDR3 region: CASTTSEGGYEQYF. The DNA of the CDR3 is TGCGCCAGCACCACCTCCGAGGGCGGCTACGAGCAGTACTTC.

The V gene is TRBV11-2, the J gene TRBJ2-1, with 9 bases aligning to TRBD2. CDR3 length: 18 residues. CDR1 is SGHAT and CDR2 is FQNNGV in the germline V gene. With 1 base clipped from V and 7 bases from J, the junction kept 14 bases outside the gene matches. This chain's CDR3 is CASSLGRGSGGPGNEQFF. Written as DNA, the CDR3 is TGTGCCAGCAGCTTAGGACGGGGGAGCGGGGGGCCGGGTAATGAGCAGTTCTTC.

The gene calls are TRBV5-1 and TRBJ1-1, with D possibly TRBD1 on 5 matching bases. This CDR3 has 14 amino acids. The germline V gene has CDR1 SGHRS and CDR2 YFSETQ. The V end was cut by 4 bases, the J end by 8 bases, with 18 bases between. This CDR3 reads CASSPWTGQQEAFF. In nucleotides, the CDR3 is TGCGCCAGCAGCCCATGGACGGGGCAACAGGAAGCTTTCTTT.

This clone came up a few times. The chain is built from TRBV29-1 and TRBJ2-6; TRBD1 might be the D (6 bases). With 7 bases removed from V and 8 bases from J, the gap between germline ends came to 15 bases. Germline CDR1 is SQVTM and CDR2 is ANQGSEA. The CDR3 is 13 residues long. CDR3 nucleotide sequence: TGCAGCGGGAGGACAGTCGAGACCAACGTCCTGACTTTC. This translates into CSGRTVETNVLTF. The entire variable domain, with the rest obtained from reference TRBV29-1 and TRBJ2-6, is as follows: SAVISQKPSRDICQRGTSLTIQCQVDSQVTMMFWYRQQPGQSLTLIATANQGSEATYESGFVIDKFPISRPNLTFSTLTVSNMSPEDSSIYLCSGRTVETNVLTFGAGSRLTVL.

J is TRBJ2-1 and V is TRBV5-1, with D unresolved. CDR3 length equals 16 residues. Between the trimmed V and J ends, which lost 0 bases and 4 bases, there was a span of 14 bases. The germline V gene encodes CDR1 SGHRS and CDR2 YFSETQ. The CDR3 DNA reads as TGCGCCAGCAGCTTGGACTACTCCACTAAATACAATGAGCAGTTCTTC. This translates into CASSLDYSTKYNEQFF. Based on the CDR3 plus reference TRBV5-1 and TRBJ2-1, the full variable domain is KAGVTQTPRYLIKTRGQQVTLSCSPISGHRSVSWYQQTPGQGLQFLFEYFSETQRNKGNFPGRFSGRQFSNSRSEMNVSTLELGDSALYLCASSLDYSTKYNEQFFGPGTRLTVL.

The V call is TRBV2, the J call TRBJ1-6, with D hard to call. Per the germline V gene, CDR1 is SNHLY and CDR2 is FYNNEI. This CDR3 contains 12 residues. V lost 7 bases, J lost 6 bases, and 7 bases lay in between. The CDR3 nucleotides are TGTGCCAGCATGGAGATTAATTCACCCCTCCACTTT. Amino acid sequence: CASMEINSPLHF.

The chain employs TRBV5-6 and TRBJ2-3; D is possibly TRBD1 or TRBD2 (6 bases each). Trimming removed 1 base at V and 2 bases at J, with 14 bases between. The CDR3 runs 16 residues. In germline, CDR1 is SGHDT, CDR2 YYEEEE. CDR3 DNA sequence: TGTGCCAGCAGCTTGCCGGGGGCACCTAACACAGATACGCAGTATTTT. Translating gives CASSLPGAPNTDTQYF.

The chain employs TRBV7-9 and TRBJ2-5, with 14 bases that match TRBD2. The V gene end was trimmed by 5 bases and the J gene end by 1 base; junction bases not matched to a gene: 3. Germline V gene sequence: CDR1 SEHNR, CDR2 FQNEAQ (reference sequence). This CDR3 contains 16 residues. The CDR3 region is CASSPTSGGAQETQYF. CDR3 sequence (DNA): TGTGCCAGCAGCCCGACTAGCGGGGGGGCCCAAGAGACCCAGTACTTC.

J is TRBJ1-6 and V is TRBV7-9; D is unresolved. The ends were cut back, 5 bases at V and 13 bases at J, with 12 bases in the middle. The germline V gene has CDR1 SEHNR and CDR2 FQNEAQ (reference sequence). CDR3 length equals 12 residues. The CDR3 loop reads CASSSASGPLHF. The DNA for the CDR3 is TGTGCCAGCAGCAGCGCTTCAGGTCCCCTCCACTTT.

The chain joins TRBV4-1 to TRBJ2-2; no clear D gene. V was trimmed by 6 bases and J by 1 base, leaving 6 bases between them. The CDR3 extends over 13 amino acids. Germline V gene data show CDR1 as MGHRA and CDR2 as YSYEKL. The CDR3 DNA reads TGCGCCAGCAGACCGGAGAACACCGGGGAGCTGTTTTTT. Protein product: CASRPENTGELFF.

This chain joins TRBV13 and TRBJ2-7, with 8 bases aligning to TRBD1. From germline, CDR1 is PRHDT and CDR2 FYEKMQ (reference sequence). The CDR3 loop spans 15 amino acids. V was pared by 5 bases and J by 2 bases, with 8 bases of the junction left unmatched. CDR3 in DNA: TGTGCCAGCAGCCGAAAAACGGACAGGGCCTACGAGCAGTACTTC. Its translation is CASSRKTDRAYEQYF.

The rearrangement links TRBV27 to TRBJ2-7, with a weak D call TRBD1 (6 bases). CDR3 length equals 13 residues. Trimming removed 5 bases from V and 2 bases from J, with 10 bases in between. CDR1 is MNHEY and CDR2 is SMNVEV in the germline V gene (reference sequence). Here the CDR3 reads CASSETGTYEQYF. CDR3 bases: TGTGCCAGCAGTGAGACAGGTACCTACGAGCAGTACTTC.

This clone was seen only a few times. The rearrangement links TRBV25-1 to TRBJ1-1; D is ambiguous. From germline, CDR1 is MGHDK and CDR2 SYGVNS. The length of the CDR3 is 11 residues. With 8 bases removed from V and 0 bases from J, the gap between germline ends came to 4 bases. The CDR3 DNA reads as TGTGCCAGCGGGATGAACACTGAAGCTTTCTTT. This translates into CASGMNTEAFF.

This rearrangement joins TRBV13 to TRBJ2-7; no reliable D call. Trimming stripped 4 bases from V and 2 bases from J, with 9 bases between. The germline CDR1 and CDR2 sequences are PRHDT and FYEKMQ (reference sequence). The CDR3 covers 13 residues. This CDR3 is CASSSGYPYEQYF. CDR3 DNA: TGTGCCAGCAGCTCCGGGTACCCCTACGAGCAGTACTTC.

In its sample, this clone was seen a few times. This chain uses TRBV6-5 with TRBJ2-2; D uncertain. The CDR3 extends over 14 amino acids. V lost 2 bases and J lost 0, with 4 bases in between. Germline V CDR1 and CDR2: MNHEY, SVGAGI. The CDR3 coding sequence is TGTGCCAGCAGTTACAATCCGAACACCGGGGAGCTGTTTTTT. Translated: CASSYNPNTGELFF.

This chain links TRBV7-9 with TRBJ2-7, with TRBD1 identical over 12 bases. The V and J ends lost 4 bases and 2 bases, in that order; junction bases with no gene match: 3. The germline gives CDR1 SEHNR, CDR2 FQNEAQ (reference sequence). This CDR3 has 15 residues. The CDR3 coding sequence is TGTGCCAGCAGCTACCGGGACAGGGGGCCCTACGAGCAGTACTTC. This encodes CASSYRDRGPYEQYF. The variable domain in full, with the rest retrieved from reference TRBV7-9 and TRBJ2-7, is DTGVSQNPRHKITKRGQNVTFRCDPISEHNRLYWYRQTLGQGPEFLTYFQNEAQLEKSRLLSDRFSAERPKGSFSTLEIQRTEQGDSAMYLCASSYRDRGPYEQYFGPGTRLTVT.

V gene TRBV9 combines with J gene TRBJ2-7; 9 nucleotides align to TRBD2. Germline V CDR1 and CDR2: SGDLS, YYNGEE. The V gene end was trimmed by 4 bases and the J gene end by 1 base; junction bases not matched to a gene: 6. The CDR3 has 15 residues. The chain's CDR3 is CASSPSGGSSYEQYF. CDR3 coding DNA: TGTGCCAGCAGCCCGAGCGGGGGGTCGTCCTACGAGCAGTACTTC.